One T cell receptor (beta chain) is described in this entry. Its target is unknown. This entry is derived from a study of blood T cells in healthy people across ages. Study results and caveats: A roughly linear age-dependent decrease characterized TCR beta diversity per million T cells. Unsorted PBMC input precluded a conclusive naive versus antigen-experienced comparison. More naive CD4+ cells and higher diversity were found in long-lived than in aged donors.

V gave up 5 bases and J gave up 8 bases, with 21 bases separating them. In germline, CDR1 is LNHDA, CDR2 SQIVND (reference sequence). CDR3 size: 15 residues. Then a second PCR, running about 6 to 11 cycles, was carried out with a sample-barcoded 5' primer and a J-beta primer mix. TCRdb used MiXCR to reprocess the 5' RACE reads, holding one entry per CDR3 protein. The data contain fewer than 2,000,000 distinct CDR3 sequences, 34% of them singletons. All donors came from Russia, were Caucasian and healthy, and spanned ages roughly 6 to 100. The TCR sequence derives from a woman aged 25 to 45 in good health. V usage is TRBV19 and J usage is TRBJ1-2; maybe TRBD1 (6 bases). Sequencing was performed on blood. The DNA of the CDR3 is TGTGCCAGTAGTGTTGGGACACGGGACGGTTCCGGCTACACCTTC. The encoded protein is CASSVGTRDGSGYTF.